Each of the 29 T cell receptor beta chains below was sequenced from the same sample in a study of blood T cell repertoires in COVID-19. TCRdb's table, derived via immunoSEQ multiplex PCR, lists solely in-frame clones and lacks some. The sample lists approximately 100,000 clones; roughly 80% were seen once. Sequenced sample: peripheral blood. These receptors all stem from a human donor in a cohort sampled during active COVID-19.

J is TRBJ1-1 and V is TRBV24-1, with D possibly TRBD1 on 5 matching bases. Per the germline V gene, CDR1 is KGHDR and CDR2 is SFDVKD. This CDR3 has 14 amino acids. V lost 7 bases to trimming and J lost 10 bases, with 21 bases between them. This chain's CDR3 is CATRSASGEDGAFF. In DNA, the CDR3 is TGTGCCACCAGGTCTGCTTCGGGGGAGGATGGAGCTTTCTTT.

The chain links TRBV7-3 to TRBJ2-5; D not resolved. Germline CDR1 is SGHTA and CDR2 is FQGTGA. The germline V and J ends were trimmed by 0 bases and 3 bases, with 5 bases remaining between them. The CDR3 has 13 residues. The CDR3 region is CASSLTQEETQYF. The CDR3 bases are TGTGCCAGCAGCTTAACTCAGGAAGAGACCCAGTACTTC.

The chain is built from TRBV6-6 and TRBJ2-7; D might be TRBD2 (5 bases). Germline values: CDR1 MNHNY, CDR2 SVGAGI (reference sequence). V lost 0 bases, J lost 7 bases, and 7 bases lay in between. The CDR3 contains 12 residues. As DNA, the CDR3 is TGTGCCAGCAGTTACTCGACGGGGGAGCAGTACTTC. Translated: CASSYSTGEQYF.

V usage is TRBV11-2 and J usage is TRBJ2-1, with 8 bases aligning to TRBD1. V lost 3 bases and J lost 3; bases outside the gene matches: 10. The CDR3 runs 17 residues. CDR1 and CDR2 from the germline V gene are SGHAT and FQNNGV. As DNA, the CDR3 is TGTGCCAGCAGCTTCGTAGGACAGGGAAACCTCTACAATGAGCAGTTCTTC. Encoded protein: CASSFVGQGNLYNEQFF.

The chain is built from TRBV12-3 or TRBV12-4 and TRBJ1-2; D call uncertain. The CDR3 has 13 amino acids. V lost 2 bases to trimming and J lost 4 bases, with 8 bases between them. The CDR3 spells CASSLLGAYGYTF. The CDR3 DNA follows: TGTGCCAGCAGTTTACTGGGCGCCTATGGCTACACCTTC.

The V and J genes are TRBV11-3 and TRBJ2-2, with TRBD2 identical over 9 bases. Germline assignment: CDR1 SGHNT and CDR2 YENEEA. This CDR3 has 17 amino acids. V shed 0 bases and J 2 bases; nucleotides not matched to a gene: 4. Here the CDR3 DNA reads TGTGCCAGCAGCTTAGAAGGCGGGAGGGGCAACACCGGGGAGCTGTTTTTT. Translated: CASSLEGGRGNTGELFF. Drawing the rest from reference TRBV11-3 and TRBJ2-2, the complete variable domain is EAGVVQSPRYKIIEKKQPVAFWCNPISGHNTLYWYLQNLGQGPELLIRYENEEAVDDSQLPKDRFSAERLKGVDSTLKIQPAELGDSAVYLCASSLEGGRGNTGELFFGEGSRLTVL.

CDR3 loop: CASAGGQSTDTQYF. In DNA form, the CDR3 reads TGCGCCAGCGCCGGAGGACAGAGCACAGATACGCAGTATTTT. This chain uses TRBV5-1 with TRBJ2-3; maybe TRBD1 (6 bases). Trimming pared 7 bases from V and 0 bases from J, leaving 12 bases between. The CDR3 has 14 residues. Germline values: CDR1 SGHRS, CDR2 YFSETQ.

The chain uses TRBV14 and TRBJ1-1, with D possibly TRBD1 on 5 matching bases. Germline values: CDR1 SGHDN, CDR2 FVKESK. V was cut by 0 bases and J by 0 bases, with 11 bases left in between. The CDR3 is 16 residues long. CDR3 sequence: CASSQDWGSLNTEAFF. The DNA of the CDR3 is TGTGCCAGCAGCCAAGATTGGGGCAGCCTGAACACTGAAGCTTTCTTT.

In nucleotides, the CDR3 is TGTGCCAGCAGCGTCGGGACTGTTGCCTACAATGAGCAGTTCTTC. Its protein is CASSVGTVAYNEQFF. The J gene is TRBJ2-1, the V gene TRBV9, with a tentative D call TRBD2 (6 bases). The CDR3 has 15 amino acids. Germline V gene data show CDR1 as SGDLS and CDR2 as YYNGEE. V shed 2 bases and J shed 2 bases, with 11 bases lying between them.

The table lists this clone with a count of one. This chain uses TRBV10-3 with TRBJ1-2, with D possibly TRBD1 on 5 matching bases. V lost 5 bases to trimming and J lost 1 base, with 17 bases between them. CDR3 length: 16 residues. CDR1 and CDR2 (germline): ENHRY, SYGVKD. Written as DNA, the CDR3 is TGTGCCATCAGTAGTTTGGGGCAGGACCTTAACTATGGCTACACCTTC. As protein: CAISSLGQDLNYGYTF.

The V gene is TRBV6-4, the J gene TRBJ2-7, with 8 bases fitting TRBD2. The J segment lost 0 bases and the V segment lost 0 bases, leaving 10 bases of the junction unmatched. Germline V gene data show CDR1 as MRHNA and CDR2 as SNTAGT. The CDR3 spans 18 residues. The CDR3 sequence: CASSDSSSGGRYSYEQYF. The CDR3 coding sequence is TGTGCCAGCAGTGACTCGTCTTCCGGCGGGAGGTACTCCTACGAGCAGTACTTC.

This chain connects TRBV7-2 to TRBJ2-7; 8 nucleotides agree with TRBD2. The CDR3 is 15 residues long. V was pared by 2 bases and J by 0 bases, with 3 bases of the junction left unmatched. Germline CDR1 and CDR2: SGHTA and FQGNSA. The CDR3 DNA is TGTGCCAGCAGCTTATGGGGACTAGGCTCCTACGAGCAGTACTTC. This sequence encodes CASSLWGLGSYEQYF.

This clone showed up just a few times. This sequence joins TRBV2 and TRBJ2-2, with TRBD1 as a possible D gene (5 bases). Deletions cut 3 bases from V and 3 bases from J, with 11 bases between. The CDR3 has 15 amino acids. The V gene's germline CDR1 is SNHLY and CDR2 FYNNEI. The CDR3 loop reads CASSEVGADTGELFF. Written as DNA, the CDR3 is TGTGCCAGCAGTGAGGTAGGGGCCGACACCGGGGAGCTGTTTTTT.

The chain employs TRBV7-2 and TRBJ2-7; D possibly corresponds to TRBD1 (5 bases). The germline V gene encodes CDR1 SGHTA and CDR2 FQGNSA. V lost 0 bases, J lost 0 bases, and 9 bases lay in between. The CDR3 contains 15 residues. This chain's CDR3 is CASSLAGVGSYEQYF. As DNA, the CDR3 is TGTGCCAGCAGCTTAGCAGGGGTTGGCTCCTACGAGCAGTACTTC.

V and J are TRBV7-2 and TRBJ2-7; 9 nucleotides agree with TRBD2. The CDR3 extends over 14 amino acids. The germline CDR1 and CDR2 sequences are SGHTA and FQGNSA. V lost 5 bases, J lost 6 bases, and 8 bases stayed unmatched. The CDR3: CASSQGSGRFEQYF. Written as DNA, the CDR3 is TGTGCCAGCAGCCAGGGGAGCGGGAGGTTCGAGCAGTACTTC.

V and J are TRBV7-9 and TRBJ1-2; D is unresolved. CDR1 and CDR2 (germline): SEHNR, FQNEAQ (reference sequence). This CDR3 contains 18 residues. Deletions cut 1 base from V and 6 bases from J, with 24 bases between. This CDR3 is CASSLGVAEAGDKHGYTF. The CDR3 DNA reads as TGTGCCAGCAGCTTAGGAGTCGCGGAGGCAGGAGATAAACATGGCTACACCTTC.

The rearrangement uses TRBV30 and TRBJ2-7, with 7 bases lining up with TRBD1. This CDR3 is 13 amino acids long. Germline trimming cut 2 bases from V and 4 bases from J; bases unmatched to any gene: 5. The V gene's germline CDR1 is GTSNPN and CDR2 SVGIG (reference sequence). The CDR3 sequence is CAWSRGQTYEQYF. The CDR3 nucleotides read TGTGCCTGGAGTCGGGGACAGACGTACGAGCAGTACTTC.

The genes are TRBV6-5 and TRBJ2-5, with D perhaps matching TRBD2 (5 bases). The CDR3 contains 14 residues. V lost 3 bases and J 5 bases, leaving 13 bases between the germline ends. CDR1 and CDR2 from the germline V gene are MNHEY and SVGAGI. The CDR3 here is CASSYEGRRETQYF. Written as DNA, the CDR3 is TGTGCCAGCAGTTATGAAGGCCGGAGGGAGACCCAGTACTTC.

This chain joins TRBV7-9 and TRBJ1-4; no definite D call. Germline V gene data show CDR1 as SEHNR and CDR2 as FQNEAQ (reference sequence). CDR3 length: 15 residues. The germline V and J ends were trimmed by 0 bases and 7 bases, with 12 bases remaining between them. CDR3 coding DNA: TGTGCCAGCAGCTTAGCGGCCACCGCGGGTGAAAAACTGTTTTTT. Protein: CASSLAATAGEKLFF.

This chain links TRBV4-1 with TRBJ1-1; D is undetermined. Germline-derived CDR1 and CDR2 are MGHRA and YSYEKL. The CDR3 is made up of 13 amino acids. The V gene lost 10 bases and the J gene lost 4 bases, with 16 bases spanning the gap. This CDR3 reads CATSIGSSTEAFF. Here the CDR3 DNA reads TGCGCCACCTCAATAGGGAGTAGCACTGAAGCTTTCTTT.

The chain combines TRBV27 with TRBJ1-5; maybe TRBD1 (5 bases). V shed 2 bases and J shed 6 bases, with 11 bases lying between them. The CDR3 loop spans 14 amino acids. Per the germline V gene, CDR1 is MNHEY and CDR2 is SMNVEV (reference sequence). The CDR3 region has the DNA TGTGCCAGCAGTTTAAAAGGGGAACTTCAGCCCCAGCATTTT. Translating gives CASSLKGELQPQHF.

The chain combines TRBV27 with TRBJ2-7; 8 nucleotides align to TRBD1. V shed 5 bases, J shed 3 bases, and the junction held 9 bases outside the gene matches. Per the germline V gene, CDR1 is MNHEY and CDR2 is SMNVEV (reference sequence). This CDR3 is built from 15 residues. CDR3 coding DNA: TGTGCCAGCAGTGGACAGGGTAGTATCGTCTACGAGCAGTACTTC. Its protein is CASSGQGSIVYEQYF.

The chain couples TRBV4-1 to TRBJ1-5, with a possible D match to TRBD1 (6 bases). The CDR3 consists of 17 residues. CDR1 and CDR2 (germline): MGHRA, YSYEKL. V was clipped by 0 bases and J by 5 bases, with 17 bases between them. CDR3 sequence: CASSQERQGKTYQPQHF. Written as DNA, the CDR3 is TGCGCCAGCAGCCAAGAGCGCCAGGGGAAGACTTATCAGCCCCAGCATTTT.

The chain employs TRBV6-2 or TRBV6-3 and TRBJ1-5; TRBD1 matches 7 bases. Per the germline V gene, CDR1 is MNHEY and CDR2 is SVGEGT. The CDR3 length is 16 residues. The trim removed 2 bases at V and 1 base at J, leaving 5 bases unmatched. The CDR3 loop is CASSYVPTGSNQPQHF. The CDR3 DNA follows: TGTGCCAGCAGTTACGTCCCGACAGGGAGCAATCAGCCCCAGCATTTT.

Notes on this clone: This sample also contains other DNA sequences that code for the same CDR3. The chain joins TRBV7-3 to TRBJ1-1, with D maybe TRBD1 (6 bases). Looked up from germline, CDR1 is SGHTA and CDR2 is FQGTGA. The germline V and J ends were trimmed by 2 bases and 1 base, with 8 bases remaining between them. This CDR3 contains 14 residues. The CDR3 here is CASSLGGQNTEAFF. CDR3 nucleotide sequence: TGTGCCAGCAGCTTAGGGGGCCAGAACACTGAAGCTTTCTTT.

This chain joins TRBV28 and TRBJ2-7; 13 bases line up with TRBD2. The trim removed 7 bases at V and 5 bases at J, leaving 8 bases unmatched. The CDR3 totals 15 residues. The germline CDR1 and CDR2 sequences are MDHEN and SYDVKM. CDR3 in DNA: TGTGCCAGCAAAACGGGACTAGCGGGAAACGACGAGCAGTACTTC. Encoded protein: CASKTGLAGNDEQYF.

The gene calls are TRBV4-3 and TRBJ2-7, with 8 bases matching TRBD1. Trimming removed 0 bases from V and 7 bases from J; junction bases left unmatched: 5. Germline V gene lookup returns CDR1 LGHNA and CDR2 YSLEER. The CDR3 spans 14 residues. DNA of the CDR3: TGCGCCAGCAGCCAAGACAGGGGGCGGCGAGAGCAGTACTTC. Translation gives CASSQDRGRREQYF.

The rearrangement links TRBV11-2 to TRBJ1-2; TRBD1 matches at 7 bases. J gave up 7 bases and V 3 bases, and 8 bases lay outside the gene matches. CDR3 size: 14 residues. CDR1 SGHAT and CDR2 FQNNGV come from the germline V gene. In DNA form, the CDR3 reads TGTGCCAGCAGCTTCGCTCGACAGGGCCGTGGCTACACCTTC. Amino acid sequence: CASSFARQGRGYTF.

V is TRBV4-1 and J is TRBJ2-6, with 8 positions matching TRBD1. The CDR3 length is 18 residues. The V gene's germline CDR1 is MGHRA and CDR2 YSYEKL. The trim removed 4 bases at V and 0 bases at J, leaving 8 bases unmatched. The CDR3 DNA is TGCGCCAGCAGCCCACGTCGGACAGGGTCCTCTGGGGCCAACGTCCTGACTTTC. Its protein is CASSPRRTGSSGANVLTF.